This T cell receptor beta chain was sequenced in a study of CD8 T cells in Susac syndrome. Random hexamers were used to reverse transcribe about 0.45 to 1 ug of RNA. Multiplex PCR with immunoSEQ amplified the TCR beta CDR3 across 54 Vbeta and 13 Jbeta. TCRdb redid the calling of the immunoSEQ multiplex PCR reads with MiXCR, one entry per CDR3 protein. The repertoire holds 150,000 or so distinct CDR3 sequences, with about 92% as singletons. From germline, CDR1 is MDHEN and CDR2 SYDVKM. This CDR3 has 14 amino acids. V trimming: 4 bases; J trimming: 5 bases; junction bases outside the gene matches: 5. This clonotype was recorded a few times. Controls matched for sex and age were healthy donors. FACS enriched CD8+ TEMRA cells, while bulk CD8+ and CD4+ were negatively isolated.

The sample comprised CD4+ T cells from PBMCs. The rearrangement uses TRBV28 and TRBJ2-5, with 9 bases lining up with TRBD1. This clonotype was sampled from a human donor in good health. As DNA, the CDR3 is TGTGCCAGCAGTTCGAACAGGGGGCGGGAGACCCAGTACTTC. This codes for CASSSNRGRETQYF.